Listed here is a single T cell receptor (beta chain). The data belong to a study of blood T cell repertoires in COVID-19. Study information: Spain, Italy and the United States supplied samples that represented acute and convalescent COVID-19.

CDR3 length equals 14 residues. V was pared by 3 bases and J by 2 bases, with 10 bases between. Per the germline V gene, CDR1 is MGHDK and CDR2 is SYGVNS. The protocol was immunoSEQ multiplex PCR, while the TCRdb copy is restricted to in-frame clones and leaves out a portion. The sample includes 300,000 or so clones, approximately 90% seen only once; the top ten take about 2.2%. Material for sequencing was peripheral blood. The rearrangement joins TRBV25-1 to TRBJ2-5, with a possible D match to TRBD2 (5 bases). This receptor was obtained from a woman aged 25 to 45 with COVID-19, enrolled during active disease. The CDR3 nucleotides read TGTGCCAGCAGTGATTGGCGGGCACAAGAGACCCAGTACTTC. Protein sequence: CASSDWRAQETQYF. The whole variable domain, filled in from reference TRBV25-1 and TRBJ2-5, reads EADIYQTPRYLVIGTGKKITLECSQTMGHDKMYWYQQDPGMELHLIHYSYGVNSTEKGDLSSESTVSRIRTEHFPLTLESARPSHTSQYLCASSDWRAQETQYFGPGTRLLVL.